The T cell receptor (beta chain) under discussion was sequenced for a study of molecular identifiers for immune sequencing clone quantification. Across the whole study: In replicates, the authors split RNA from around 20,000 or 100,000 naive CD8 cells five ways and sequenced four.

CDR1 and CDR2 (germline): MGHDK, SYGVNS. Trimming at V came to 6 bases and at J to 6 bases, leaving 12 bases not matched to a gene. The CDR3 totals 15 residues. The table lists this clonotype with a few counts. Between roughly 19,000 and 1,100,000 sorted cells, with 10%, 30% or 50% RNA, yielded naive CD8 libraries. Methods described previously were used for bulk TCR libraries, and listed TCR primers were applied. TCRdb ran MiXCR on the PCR reads and lists one entry per CDR3 protein. The data hold 490,000 or so distinct CDR3 sequences, with about 25% observed a single time. This receptor was obtained from a human donor in good health. Some libraries in this study had Jurkat cell RNA spiked in. The source material was naive CD8+ T cells from blood, with Jurkat cell RNA spiked in. Subset in this sample: FACS-sorted CD8+CD4-CCR7+CD45RA+ naive T cells. J is TRBJ1-2 and V is TRBV25-1, with TRBD1 matching over 8 bases. The CDR3 sequence is CASSLRGQGRNGYTF. Here the CDR3 DNA reads TGTGCCAGCAGCCTCCGTGGACAGGGACGAAATGGCTACACCTTC.